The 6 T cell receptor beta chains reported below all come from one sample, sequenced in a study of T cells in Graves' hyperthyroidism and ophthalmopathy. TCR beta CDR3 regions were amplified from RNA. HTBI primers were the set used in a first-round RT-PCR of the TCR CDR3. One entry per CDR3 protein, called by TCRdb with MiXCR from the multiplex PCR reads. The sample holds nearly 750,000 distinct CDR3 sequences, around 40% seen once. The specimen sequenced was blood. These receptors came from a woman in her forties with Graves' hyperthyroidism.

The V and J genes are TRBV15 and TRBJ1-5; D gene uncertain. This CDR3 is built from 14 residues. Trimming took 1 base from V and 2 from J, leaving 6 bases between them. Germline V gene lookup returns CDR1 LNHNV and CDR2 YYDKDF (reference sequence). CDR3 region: CATSRGEGNQPQHF. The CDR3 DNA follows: TGTGCCACCAGCAGAGGTGAGGGCAATCAGCCCCAGCATTTT.

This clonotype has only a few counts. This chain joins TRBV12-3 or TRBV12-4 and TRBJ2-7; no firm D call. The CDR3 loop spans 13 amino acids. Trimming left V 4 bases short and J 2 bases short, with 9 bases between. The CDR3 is CASSSTWAYEQYF. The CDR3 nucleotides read TGTGCCAGCAGTTCGACCTGGGCCTACGAGCAGTACTTC.

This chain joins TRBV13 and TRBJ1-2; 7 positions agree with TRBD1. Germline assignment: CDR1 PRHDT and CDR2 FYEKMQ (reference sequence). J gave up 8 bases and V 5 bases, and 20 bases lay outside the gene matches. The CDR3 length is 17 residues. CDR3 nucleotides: TGTGCCAGCAGCCAAGATCAAGGGGGCAGCCGGGGCGCGGGCTACACCTTC. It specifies CASSQDQGGSRGAGYTF.

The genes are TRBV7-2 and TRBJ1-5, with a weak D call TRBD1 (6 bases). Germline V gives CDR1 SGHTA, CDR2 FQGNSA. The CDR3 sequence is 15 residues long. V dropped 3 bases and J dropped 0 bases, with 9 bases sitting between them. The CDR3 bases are TGTGCCAGCAGCTTCGGGGGCGGTAGCAATCAGCCCCAGCATTTT. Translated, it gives CASSFGGGSNQPQHF. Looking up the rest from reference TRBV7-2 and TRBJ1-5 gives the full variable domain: GAGVSQSPSNKVTEKGKDVELRCDPISGHTALYWYRQSLGQGLEFLIYFQGNSAPDKSGLPSDRFSAERTGGSVSTLTIQRTQQEDSAVYLCASSFGGGSNQPQHFGDGTRLSIL.

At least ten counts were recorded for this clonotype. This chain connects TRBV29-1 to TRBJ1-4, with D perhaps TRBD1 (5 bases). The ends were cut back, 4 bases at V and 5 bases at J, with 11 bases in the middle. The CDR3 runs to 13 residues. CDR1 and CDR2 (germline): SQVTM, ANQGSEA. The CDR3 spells CSVVRGGNEKLFF. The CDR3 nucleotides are TGCAGCGTTGTGCGCGGGGGGAATGAAAAACTGTTTTTT.

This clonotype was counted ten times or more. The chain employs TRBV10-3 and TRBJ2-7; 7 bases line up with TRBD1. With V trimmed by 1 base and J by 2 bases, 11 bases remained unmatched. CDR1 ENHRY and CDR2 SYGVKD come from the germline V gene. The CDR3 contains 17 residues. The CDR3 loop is CAISELNQGQGAYEQYF. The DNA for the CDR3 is TGTGCCATCAGTGAGTTGAATCAGGGGCAGGGGGCCTACGAGCAGTACTTC.